This record looks at one TCR beta chain sequence and its context. Blood sampling was done at baseline, cycle 4 day 1, and cycle 7 day 1. These data are taken from a study of OX40 agonist ivuxolimab in advanced cancers. Study context: Patient treatment consisted of intravenous ivuxolimab administration every 2 weeks at 0.01 to 10 mg/kg.

The germline V and J ends were trimmed by 8 bases and 2 bases, with 11 bases remaining between them. The CDR3 has 13 residues. Germline CDR1 MNHNS, CDR2 SASEGT. Assay used: immunoSEQ multiplex PCR; TCRdb lists only in-frame clones, some missing. The table shows about 19,000 clones, with about four fifths occurring only once. The receptor was derived from an adult with an advanced solid tumor such as melanoma, head and neck, liver or kidney cancer. Sequencing was performed on CD4+ or CD8+ T cells sorted from blood, taken in a trial of the OX40 agonist ivuxolimab. V usage is TRBV6-1 and J usage is TRBJ2-3; weak D call: TRBD1 (6 bases). CDR3 protein: CASSTGNTDTQYF. CDR3 in DNA: TGTGCCAGCTCTACAGGGAACACAGATACGCAGTATTTT.